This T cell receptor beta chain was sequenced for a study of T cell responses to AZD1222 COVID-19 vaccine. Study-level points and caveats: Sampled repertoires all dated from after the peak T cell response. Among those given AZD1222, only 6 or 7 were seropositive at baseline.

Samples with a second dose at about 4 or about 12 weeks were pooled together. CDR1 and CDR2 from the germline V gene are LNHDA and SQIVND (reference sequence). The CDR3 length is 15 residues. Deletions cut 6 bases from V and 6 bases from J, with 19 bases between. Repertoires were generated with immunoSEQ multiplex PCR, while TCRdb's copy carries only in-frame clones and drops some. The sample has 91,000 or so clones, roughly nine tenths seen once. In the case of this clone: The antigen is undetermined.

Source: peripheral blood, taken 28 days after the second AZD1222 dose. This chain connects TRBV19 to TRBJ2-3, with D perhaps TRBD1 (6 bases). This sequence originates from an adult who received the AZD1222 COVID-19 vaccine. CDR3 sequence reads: CASSPSGTRGDTQYF. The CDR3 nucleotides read TGTGCCAGTAGCCCATCCGGGACAAGGGGCGATACGCAGTATTTT.